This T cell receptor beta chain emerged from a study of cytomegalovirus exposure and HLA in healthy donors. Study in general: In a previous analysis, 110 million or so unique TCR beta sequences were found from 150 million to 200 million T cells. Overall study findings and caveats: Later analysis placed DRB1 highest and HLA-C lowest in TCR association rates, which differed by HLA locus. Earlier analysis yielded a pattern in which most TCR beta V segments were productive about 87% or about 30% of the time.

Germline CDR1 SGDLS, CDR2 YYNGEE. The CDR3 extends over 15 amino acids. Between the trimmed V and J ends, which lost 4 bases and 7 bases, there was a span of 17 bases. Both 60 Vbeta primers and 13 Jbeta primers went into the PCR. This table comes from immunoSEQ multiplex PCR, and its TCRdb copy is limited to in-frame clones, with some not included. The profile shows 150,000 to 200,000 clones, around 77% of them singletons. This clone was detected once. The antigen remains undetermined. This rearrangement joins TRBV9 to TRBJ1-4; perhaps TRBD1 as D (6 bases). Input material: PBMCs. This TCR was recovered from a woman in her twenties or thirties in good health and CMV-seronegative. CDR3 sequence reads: CASSKVGARTEKLFF. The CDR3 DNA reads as TGTGCCAGCAGCAAAGTGGGGGCCAGGACTGAAAAACTGTTTTTT.